These 26 T cell receptor beta chains came from one sample sequenced in a study of Ad26.COV2.S vaccination and SARS-CoV-2 variants (dated by TCRdb to about 2021). This specimen's treatment or condition label, interpreted: about 20 received Ad26.COV2.S at low or high dose, single or two shots; five or six received placebo; per-sample allocation not given. For vaccine and placebo recipients, the sequenced repertoires came from samples collected on day 63 after the first injection. Libraries came from the immunoSEQ multiplex PCR assay. TCRdb stores this immuneACCESS table with in-frame sequences only. Part of the clones is absent; in the studies checked, under half of the shortfall reflects unresolved V genes, and no reason is known for the rest. The sample contains some 240,000 clones, around 88% of them found a single time. The ten most abundant clones make up just under 3% of the sample. Specimen: peripheral blood, collected in a trial of Ad26.COV2.S vaccine versus placebo. The receptors were gathered from a person aged 18 to 65 who received the Ad26.COV2.S COVID-19 vaccine or a placebo.

This clone was counted a single time. The gene calls are TRBV6-5 and TRBJ2-1; no firm D call. Trimming removed 2 bases from V and 6 bases from J, with 8 bases in between. The CDR3 has 13 residues. Germline V CDR1 and CDR2: MNHEY, SVGAGI. The DNA for the CDR3 is TGTGCCAGCAGTTACGCCTGGGGCAATGAGCAGTTCTTC. Amino acids: CASSYAWGNEQFF.

The V gene is TRBV5-5, the J gene TRBJ1-1; TRBD1 aligns across 10 bases. Germline trimming cut 4 bases from V and 4 bases from J; bases unmatched to any gene: 4. This CDR3 region has 14 residues. Germline CDR1 reads SGHKS; CDR2 reads YYEKEE (reference sequence). The CDR3 DNA follows: TGTGCCAGCAGCCCACGGACAGGGGGCACTGAAGCTTTCTTT. It translates to CASSPRTGGTEAFF.

This chain joins TRBV4-3 and TRBJ1-3; 7 positions match TRBD1. The CDR3 has 16 amino acids. CDR1 is LGHNA, CDR2 YSLEER, per germline. V was pared by 0 bases and J by 4 bases, with 6 bases of the junction left unmatched. CDR3: CASSQDQRGQGNTIYF. CDR3 DNA: TGCGCCAGCAGCCAAGATCAAAGGGGGCAAGGAAACACCATATATTTT.

The chain carries TRBV11-3 and TRBJ2-1; 7 bases align to TRBD1. The CDR3 is 13 residues long. The V gene end was trimmed by 5 bases and the J gene end by 6 bases; junction bases not matched to a gene: 4. Per the germline V gene, CDR1 is SGHNT and CDR2 is YENEEA. The CDR3, as DNA: TGTGCCAGCAGCACTCGACAGGGCAATGAGCAGTTCTTC. This translates into CASSTRQGNEQFF. Together with reference TRBV11-3 and TRBJ2-1, the CDR3 gives the full variable domain: EAGVVQSPRYKIIEKKQPVAFWCNPISGHNTLYWYLQNLGQGPELLIRYENEEAVDDSQLPKDRFSAERLKGVDSTLKIQPAELGDSAVYLCASSTRQGNEQFFGPGTRLTVL.

The rearrangement joins TRBV5-1 to TRBJ2-1; no clear D. The CDR3 length is 14 residues. V lost 0 bases, J lost 4 bases, and 8 bases lay in between. Germline CDR1 reads SGHRS; CDR2 reads YFSETQ. CDR3 in DNA: TGCGCCAGCAGCTTGGATGGTCATTACAATGAGCAGTTCTTC. Protein: CASSLDGHYNEQFF.

The V and J genes are TRBV5-6 and TRBJ2-2, with a weak D call TRBD1 (5 bases). V shed 2 bases and J shed 1 base, with 12 bases lying between them. The CDR3 consists of 16 residues. The germline CDR1 and CDR2 sequences are SGHDT and YYEEEE. CDR3 DNA sequence: TGTGCCAGCAGCTTTAGACAGAAGATGAACACCGGGGAGCTGTTTTTT. It is translated as CASSFRQKMNTGELFF.

The CDR3 sequence: CASRKDAPNFNEQFF. The CDR3 DNA reads as TGTGCCAGCAGAAAGGACGCACCTAACTTCAATGAGCAGTTCTTC. The rearrangement links TRBV5-6 to TRBJ2-1; D gene unclear. CDR3 size: 15 residues. With 5 bases removed from V and 6 bases from J, the gap between germline ends came to 18 bases. Germline V gene data show CDR1 as SGHDT and CDR2 as YYEEEE.

CDR3 sequence: CASSTTATQYF. CDR3 in DNA: TGTGCCAGCAGCACTACCGCGACCCAGTACTTC. The chain is built from TRBV6-2 or TRBV6-3 and TRBJ2-5; D call uncertain. From germline, CDR1 is MNHEY and CDR2 SVGEGT. The CDR3 length is 11 residues. V was pared by 6 bases and J by 7 bases, with 9 bases between.

The V gene is TRBV27, the J gene TRBJ2-1, with TRBD2 matching 7 bases. The CDR3 covers 13 residues. Germline V gives CDR1 MNHEY, CDR2 SMNVEV (reference sequence). The J segment lost 8 bases and the V segment lost 3 bases, leaving 4 bases of the junction unmatched. The CDR3 DNA reads as TGTGCCAGCAGTTTTGTCGCGGGGGATGAGCAGTTCTTC. Translation: CASSFVAGDEQFF.

This clone has just a few counts. The rearrangement joins TRBV27 to TRBJ2-3; 10 nucleotides match TRBD2. After removal of 4 bases from V and 5 bases from J, the junction contained 6 bases not matched to a gene. CDR1 is MNHEY and CDR2 is SMNVEV in the germline V gene (reference sequence). The CDR3 covers 15 residues. DNA of the CDR3: TGTGCCAGCAGTTACTTAGCGGGGGGTCAAGATACGCAGTATTTT. It encodes CASSYLAGGQDTQYF.

The gene calls are TRBV11-3 and TRBJ2-5; weak D call: TRBD1 (5 bases). The ends were cut back, 5 bases at V and 2 bases at J, with 15 bases in the middle. The V gene's germline CDR1 is SGHNT and CDR2 YENEEA. The CDR3 is 15 amino acids. CDR3 DNA: TGTGCCAGCAGCAGATGGGGCGGACCTCAAGAGACCCAGTACTTC. It specifies CASSRWGGPQETQYF.

The sample holds one count of this clone. This chain uses TRBV9 with TRBJ2-1; tentative D call: TRBD2 (6 bases). Germline CDR1 is SGDLS and CDR2 is YYNGEE. Trimming removed 0 bases from V and 6 bases from J, with 13 bases in between. This CDR3 is 15 amino acids long. CDR3 sequence (DNA): TGTGCCAGCAGCGTAGTTTTGGGGAGGCCCAATGAGCAGTTCTTC. Protein sequence: CASSVVLGRPNEQFF.

This clone has a handful of counts. This chain uses TRBV6-2 or TRBV6-3 with TRBJ1-6; 10 positions match TRBD1. CDR3 length: 18 amino acids. CDR1 and CDR2 (germline): MNHEY, SVGEGT. Trimming removed 5 bases from V and 8 bases from J; junction bases left unmatched: 15. CDR3 loop: CASSITLRDRGVYSPLHF. CDR3 bases: TGTGCCAGCAGTATCACCTTGAGGGACAGGGGTGTTTATTCACCCCTCCACTTT.

V and J are TRBV25-1 and TRBJ1-6; D perhaps matches TRBD1 (5 bases). V lost 3 bases and J lost 10, with 10 bases in between. CDR3 size: 13 residues. The germline V gene encodes CDR1 MGHDK and CDR2 SYGVNS. The CDR3 here is CASSDRRGSPLHF. The CDR3 bases are TGTGCCAGCAGTGACCGAAGGGGCTCACCCCTCCACTTT. Based on the CDR3 plus reference TRBV25-1 and TRBJ1-6, the full variable domain is EADIYQTPRYLVIGTGKKITLECSQTMGHDKMYWYQQDPGMELHLIHYSYGVNSTEKGDLSSESTVSRIRTEHFPLTLESARPSHTSQYLCASSDRRGSPLHFGNGTRLTVT.

The chain is built from TRBV12-5 and TRBJ2-3; 7 bases map to TRBD1. With V trimmed by 4 bases and J by 4 bases, 5 bases remained unmatched. CDR1 LGHNT and CDR2 FRNRAP come from the germline V gene. CDR3 length: 14 amino acids. CDR3 DNA: TGTGCTAGTGGTTCCTCGACAGGGTCAGATACGCAGTATTTT. Protein product: CASGSSTGSDTQYF.

The table lists this clone with a count of one. The chain joins TRBV30 to TRBJ2-4; D uncertain. Germline-derived CDR1 and CDR2 are GTSNPN and SVGIG (reference sequence). V was cut by 3 bases and J by 0 bases, with 9 bases left in between. This CDR3 has 14 residues. CDR3 protein: CAWSLGLAKNIQYF. The CDR3 DNA reads as TGTGCCTGGAGCTTGGGCCTAGCCAAAAACATTCAGTACTTC.

The chain uses TRBV5-1 and TRBJ2-7; weak D call: TRBD2 (6 bases). Deletions cut 4 bases from V and 2 bases from J, with 13 bases between. This CDR3 region has 14 residues. The V gene's germline CDR1 is SGHRS and CDR2 YFSETQ. CDR3 DNA: TGCGCCAGCAGCCCTCGGGGCGGGGCCTACGAGCAGTACTTC. Translated: CASSPRGGAYEQYF.

The chain employs TRBV30 and TRBJ1-3, with a tentative D call TRBD1 (6 bases). In germline, CDR1 is GTSNPN, CDR2 SVGIG (reference sequence). V was pared by 4 bases and J by 4 bases, with 11 bases between. The CDR3 is 13 amino acids. The CDR3 loop reads CAWTQDRGNTIYF. The CDR3 region has the DNA TGTGCCTGGACCCAAGACAGGGGAAACACCATATATTTT.

The genes are TRBV5-1 and TRBJ2-2; 7 bases align to TRBD2. CDR1 SGHRS and CDR2 YFSETQ come from the germline V gene. The length of the CDR3 is 17 residues. J gave up 4 bases and V 4 bases, and 13 bases lay outside the gene matches. The CDR3 spells CASSPGRGGMVTGELFF. CDR3 sequence (DNA): TGCGCCAGCAGCCCAGGGAGGGGCGGGATGGTCACCGGGGAGCTGTTTTTT.

The CDR3 loop reads CASSGTSGDTQYF. The CDR3 DNA follows: TGTGCCAGTAGTGGGACCAGCGGAGATACGCAGTATTTT. The chain is built from TRBV19 and TRBJ2-3; D tentatively fits TRBD1 or TRBD2 (5 bases each). CDR3 size: 13 residues. The germline V and J ends were trimmed by 5 bases and 5 bases, with 11 bases remaining between them. Germline loops: CDR1 LNHDA, CDR2 SQIVND (reference sequence). Variable domain in full (rest from reference TRBV19 and TRBJ2-3): DGGITQSPKYLFRKEGQNVTLSCEQNLNHDAMYWYRQDPGQGLRLIYYSQIVNDFQKGDIAEGYSVSREKKESFPLTVTSAQKNPTAFYLCASSGTSGDTQYFGPGTRLTVL.

The V call is TRBV6-2 or TRBV6-3, the J call TRBJ1-1; D is unresolved. From germline, CDR1 is MNHEY and CDR2 SVGEGT. V lost 0 bases, J lost 0 bases, and 2 bases lay in between. This CDR3 has 13 amino acids. The CDR3 DNA follows: TGTGCCAGCAGTTACTCGCTGAACACTGAAGCTTTCTTT. It codes for CASSYSLNTEAFF.

This chain uses TRBV24-1 with TRBJ2-1; 11 positions agree with TRBD2. After removal of 2 bases from V and 5 bases from J, the junction contained 7 bases not matched to a gene. Germline lookup yields CDR1 KGHDR and CDR2 SFDVKD. There are 17 residues in the CDR3. CDR3 amino acids: CATSDSPLAGGDNEQFF. The CDR3 bases are TGTGCCACCAGTGATTCCCCCCTAGCGGGAGGTGACAATGAGCAGTTCTTC.

This chain uses TRBV30 with TRBJ1-4, with no clear D. V gave up 0 bases and J gave up 12 bases, with 11 bases separating them. This CDR3 has 12 amino acids. The V gene's germline CDR1 is GTSNPN and CDR2 SVGIG (reference sequence). The CDR3 coding sequence is TGTGCCTGGAGTGTAAGACATCCCCAACTGTTTTTT. Protein sequence: CAWSVRHPQLFF. Variable domain in full (rest from reference TRBV30 and TRBJ1-4): SQTIHQWPATLVQPVGSPLSLECTVEGTSNPNLYWYRQAAGRGLQLLFYSVGIGQISSEVPQNLSASRPQDRQFILSSKKLLLSDSGFYLCAWSVRHPQLFFGSGTQLSVL.

This clone has a single count. This sequence joins TRBV6-2 or TRBV6-3 and TRBJ2-7; D unclear. V lost 2 bases and J lost 8, with 7 bases in between. Germline V gene data show CDR1 as MNHEY and CDR2 as SVGEGT. This CDR3 has 11 residues. The CDR3 spells CASSYRAQQYF. The CDR3 coding sequence is TGTGCCAGCAGTTACAGAGCCCAGCAGTACTTC.

The rearrangement links TRBV7-2 to TRBJ2-5, with 10 bases identical to TRBD2. Per the germline V gene, CDR1 is SGHTA and CDR2 is FQGNSA. The J segment lost 7 bases and the V segment lost 4 bases, leaving 12 bases of the junction unmatched. The CDR3 sequence is 16 residues long. The DNA for the CDR3 is TGTGCCAGCAGCTCACAAATTCTAGCGGGGGCGGGGACCCAGTACTTC. Translating it yields CASSSQILAGAGTQYF. Variable domain in full (rest from reference TRBV7-2 and TRBJ2-5): GAGVSQSPSNKVTEKGKDVELRCDPISGHTALYWYRQSLGQGLEFLIYFQGNSAPDKSGLPSDRFSAERTGGSVSTLTIQRTQQEDSAVYLCASSSQILAGAGTQYFGPGTRLLVL.

The J gene is TRBJ2-1, the V gene TRBV9; 11 bases match TRBD2. CDR3 length: 17 residues. CDR1 is SGDLS and CDR2 is YYNGEE in the germline V gene. The ends lost 0 bases at V and 4 bases at J; junction bases unmatched: 6. The DNA for the CDR3 is TGTGCCAGCAGCGTAGCTCCGACTAGCGGGATATACAATGAGCAGTTCTTC. Translating it yields CASSVAPTSGIYNEQFF.